This TCR beta chain was identified during a study of response to subunit inactivated influenza vaccine. The ends were cut back, 0 bases at V and 7 bases at J, with 14 bases in the middle. The CDR3 runs 15 residues. Germline V gene data show CDR1 as SGHRS and CDR2 as YFSETQ. This clonotype has ten or more counts. Via MiXCR, TCRdb re-called the RT-PCR reads, giving one row per CDR3 protein. The table includes hundreds of thousands of distinct CDR3 sequences, 12% detected once. The clonotype originates from a man aged 50-59 years who received an inactivated influenza vaccine. Sequences were derived from PBMCs from blood, sampled on the day of vaccination. The rearrangement uses TRBV5-1 and TRBJ2-1, with a tentative D call TRBD1 (5 bases). This CDR3 reads CASSLVSYQGNEQFF. CDR3 nucleotide sequence: TGCGCCAGCAGCTTGGTGTCCTACCAGGGAAATGAGCAGTTCTTC.